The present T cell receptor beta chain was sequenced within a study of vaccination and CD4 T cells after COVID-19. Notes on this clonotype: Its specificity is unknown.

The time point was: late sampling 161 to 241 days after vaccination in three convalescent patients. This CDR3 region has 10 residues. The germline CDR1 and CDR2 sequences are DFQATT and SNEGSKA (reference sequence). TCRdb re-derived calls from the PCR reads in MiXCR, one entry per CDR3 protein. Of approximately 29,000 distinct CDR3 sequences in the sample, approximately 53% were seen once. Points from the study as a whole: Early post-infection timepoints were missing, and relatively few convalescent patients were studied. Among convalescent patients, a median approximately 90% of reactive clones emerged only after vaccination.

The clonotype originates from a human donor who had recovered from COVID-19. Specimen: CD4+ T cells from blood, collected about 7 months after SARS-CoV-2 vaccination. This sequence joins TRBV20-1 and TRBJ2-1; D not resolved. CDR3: CAVWYNEQFF. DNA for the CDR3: TGCGCAGTGTGGTACAATGAGCAGTTCTTC.